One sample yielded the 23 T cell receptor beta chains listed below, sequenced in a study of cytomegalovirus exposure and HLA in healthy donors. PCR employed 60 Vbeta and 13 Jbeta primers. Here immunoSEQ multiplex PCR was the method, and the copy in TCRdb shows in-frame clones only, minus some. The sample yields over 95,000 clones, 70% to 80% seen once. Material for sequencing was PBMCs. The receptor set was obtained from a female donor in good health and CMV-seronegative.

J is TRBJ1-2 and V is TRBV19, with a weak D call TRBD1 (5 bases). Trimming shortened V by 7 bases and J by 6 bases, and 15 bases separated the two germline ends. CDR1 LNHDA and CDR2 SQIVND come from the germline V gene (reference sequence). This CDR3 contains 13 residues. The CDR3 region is CASNPGGVHGYTF. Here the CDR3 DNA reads TGTGCCAGTAACCCCGGGGGGGTCCATGGCTACACCTTC.

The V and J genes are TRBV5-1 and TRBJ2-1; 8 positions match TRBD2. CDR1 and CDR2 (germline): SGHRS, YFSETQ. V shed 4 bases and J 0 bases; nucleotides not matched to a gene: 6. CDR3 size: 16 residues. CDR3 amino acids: CASSRVAGTSYNEQFF. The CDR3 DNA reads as TGCGCCAGCAGCCGGGTAGCGGGGACCTCCTACAATGAGCAGTTCTTC. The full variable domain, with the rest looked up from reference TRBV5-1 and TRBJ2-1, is KAGVTQTPRYLIKTRGQQVTLSCSPISGHRSVSWYQQTPGQGLQFLFEYFSETQRNKGNFPGRFSGRQFSNSRSEMNVSTLELGDSALYLCASSRVAGTSYNEQFFGPGTRLTVL.

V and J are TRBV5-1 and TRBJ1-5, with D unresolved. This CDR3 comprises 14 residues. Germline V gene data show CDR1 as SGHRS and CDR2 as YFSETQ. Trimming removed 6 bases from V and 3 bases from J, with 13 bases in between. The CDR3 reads CASMGTTINQPQHF. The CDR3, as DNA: TGCGCCAGCATGGGTACTACCATCAATCAGCCCCAGCATTTT.

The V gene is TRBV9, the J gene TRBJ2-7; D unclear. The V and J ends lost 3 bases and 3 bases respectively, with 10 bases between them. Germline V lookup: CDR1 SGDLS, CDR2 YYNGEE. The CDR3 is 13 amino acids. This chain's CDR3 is CASSAPYSYEQYF. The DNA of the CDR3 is TGTGCCAGCAGCGCCCCGTACAGCTACGAGCAGTACTTC.

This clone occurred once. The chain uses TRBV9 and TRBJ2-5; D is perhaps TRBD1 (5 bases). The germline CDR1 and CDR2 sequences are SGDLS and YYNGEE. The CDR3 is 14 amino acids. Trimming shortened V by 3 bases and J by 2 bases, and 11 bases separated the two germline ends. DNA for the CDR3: TGTGCCAGCAGCGCCCCTGACAGACAAGAGACCCAGTACTTC. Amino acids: CASSAPDRQETQYF.

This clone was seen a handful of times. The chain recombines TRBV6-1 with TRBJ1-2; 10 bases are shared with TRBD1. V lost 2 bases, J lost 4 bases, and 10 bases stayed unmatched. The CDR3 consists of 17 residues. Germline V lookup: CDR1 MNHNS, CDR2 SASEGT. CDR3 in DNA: TGTGCCAGCAGTGAATCCGGGACAGGGGAGGGGCTCTATGGCTACACCTTC. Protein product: CASSESGTGEGLYGYTF.

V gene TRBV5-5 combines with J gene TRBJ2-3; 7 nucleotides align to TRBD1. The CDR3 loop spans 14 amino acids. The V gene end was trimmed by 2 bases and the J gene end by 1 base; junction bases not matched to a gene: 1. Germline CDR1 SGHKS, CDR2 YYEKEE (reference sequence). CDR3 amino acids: CASSFTGGTDTQYF. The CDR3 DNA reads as TGTGCCAGCAGCTTTACAGGGGGCACAGATACGCAGTATTTT.

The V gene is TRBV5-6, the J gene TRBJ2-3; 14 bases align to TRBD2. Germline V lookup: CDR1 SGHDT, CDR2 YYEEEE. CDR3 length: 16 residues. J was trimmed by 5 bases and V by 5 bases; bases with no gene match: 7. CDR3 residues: CASSYRLAGGIDTQYF. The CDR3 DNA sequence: TGTGCCAGCAGTTACCGACTAGCGGGGGGGATAGATACGCAGTATTTT.

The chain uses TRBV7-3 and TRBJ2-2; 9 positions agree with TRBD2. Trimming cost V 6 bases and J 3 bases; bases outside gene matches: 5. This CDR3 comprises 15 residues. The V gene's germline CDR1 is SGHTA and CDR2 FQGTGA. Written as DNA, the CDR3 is TGTGCCAGCAGTTTAGCGGGGGCCGACACCGGGGAGCTGTTTTTT. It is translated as CASSLAGADTGELFF.

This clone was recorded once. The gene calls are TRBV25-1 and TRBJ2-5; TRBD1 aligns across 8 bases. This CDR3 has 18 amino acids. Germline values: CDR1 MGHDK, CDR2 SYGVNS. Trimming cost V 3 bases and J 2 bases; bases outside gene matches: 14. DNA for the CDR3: TGTGCCAGCAGTGAGAATCCGGGACAGGAGGCCTATCAAGAGACCCAGTACTTC. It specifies CASSENPGQEAYQETQYF.

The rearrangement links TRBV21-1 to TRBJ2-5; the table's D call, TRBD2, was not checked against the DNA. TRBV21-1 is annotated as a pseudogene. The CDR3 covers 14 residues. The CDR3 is CASSKVAPWGTQYF. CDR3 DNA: TGTGCCAGCAGCAAAGTAGCGCCCTGGGGGACCCAGTACTTC.

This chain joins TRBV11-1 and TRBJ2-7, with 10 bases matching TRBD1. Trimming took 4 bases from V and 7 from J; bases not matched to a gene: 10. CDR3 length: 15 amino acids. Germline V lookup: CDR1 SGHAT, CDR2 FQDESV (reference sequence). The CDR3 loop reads CASSSPGQGTKEQYF. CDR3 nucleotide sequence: TGTGCCAGCAGCTCTCCGGGACAGGGGACAAAGGAGCAGTACTTC. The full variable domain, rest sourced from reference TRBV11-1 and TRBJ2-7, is EAEVAQSPRYKITEKSQAVAFWCDPISGHATLYWYRQILGQGPELLVQFQDESVVDDSQLPKDRFSAERLKGVDSTLKIQPAELGDSAMYLCASSSPGQGTKEQYFGPGTRLTVT.

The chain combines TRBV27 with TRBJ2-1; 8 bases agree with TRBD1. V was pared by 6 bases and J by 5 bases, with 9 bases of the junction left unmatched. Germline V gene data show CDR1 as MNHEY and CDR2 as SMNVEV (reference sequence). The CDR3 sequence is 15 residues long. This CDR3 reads CASRPRDRRNNEQFF. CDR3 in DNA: TGTGCCAGCAGGCCACGGGACAGGCGAAACAATGAGCAGTTCTTC.

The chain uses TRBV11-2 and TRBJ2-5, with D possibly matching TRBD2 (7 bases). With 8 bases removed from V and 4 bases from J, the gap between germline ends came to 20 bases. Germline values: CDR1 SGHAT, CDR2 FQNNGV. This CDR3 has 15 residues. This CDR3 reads CASLKGEGGRETQYF. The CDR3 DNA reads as TGTGCCAGCTTAAAAGGGGAGGGGGGGAGAGAGACCCAGTACTTC.

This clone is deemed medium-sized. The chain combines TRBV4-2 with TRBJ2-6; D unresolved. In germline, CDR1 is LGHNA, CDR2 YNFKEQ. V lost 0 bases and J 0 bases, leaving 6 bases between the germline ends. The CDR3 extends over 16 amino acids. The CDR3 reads CASSQDPISGANVLTF. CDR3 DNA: TGTGCCAGCAGCCAAGATCCCATCTCTGGGGCCAACGTCCTGACTTTC.

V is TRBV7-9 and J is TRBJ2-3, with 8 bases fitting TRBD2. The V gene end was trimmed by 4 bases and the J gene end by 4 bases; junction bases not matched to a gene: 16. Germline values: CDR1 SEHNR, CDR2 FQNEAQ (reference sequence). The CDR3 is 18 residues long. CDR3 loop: CASSSGLDGGAWADTQYF. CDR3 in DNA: TGTGCCAGCAGCTCCGGGTTAGACGGGGGGGCCTGGGCAGATACGCAGTATTTT.

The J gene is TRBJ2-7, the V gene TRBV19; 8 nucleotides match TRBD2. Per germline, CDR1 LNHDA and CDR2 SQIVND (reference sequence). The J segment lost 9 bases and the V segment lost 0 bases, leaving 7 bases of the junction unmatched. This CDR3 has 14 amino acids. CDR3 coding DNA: TGTGCCAGTAGTATAGAAGCGGGGGTCGACGGGCAGTACTTC. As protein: CASSIEAGVDGQYF.

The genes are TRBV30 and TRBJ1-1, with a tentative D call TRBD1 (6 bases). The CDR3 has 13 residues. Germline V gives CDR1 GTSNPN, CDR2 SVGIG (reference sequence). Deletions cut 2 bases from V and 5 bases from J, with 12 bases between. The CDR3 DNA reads TGTGCCTGGAGTTTTGGGGGCCGAACTGAAGCTTTCTTT. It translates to CAWSFGGRTEAFF.

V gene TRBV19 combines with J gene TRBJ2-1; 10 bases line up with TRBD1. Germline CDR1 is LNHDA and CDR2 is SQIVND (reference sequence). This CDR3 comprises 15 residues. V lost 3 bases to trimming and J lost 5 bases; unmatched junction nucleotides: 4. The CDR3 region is CASSIGTGVDNEQFF. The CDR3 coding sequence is TGTGCCAGTAGTATCGGGACAGGGGTGGACAATGAGCAGTTCTTC.

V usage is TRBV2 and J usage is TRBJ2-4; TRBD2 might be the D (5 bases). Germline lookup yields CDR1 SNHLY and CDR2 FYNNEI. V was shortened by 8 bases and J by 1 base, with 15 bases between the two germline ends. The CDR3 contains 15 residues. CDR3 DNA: TGTGCCAGCCTTCCCGGGGAGCGGGCCAAAAACATTCAGTACTTC. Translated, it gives CASLPGERAKNIQYF.

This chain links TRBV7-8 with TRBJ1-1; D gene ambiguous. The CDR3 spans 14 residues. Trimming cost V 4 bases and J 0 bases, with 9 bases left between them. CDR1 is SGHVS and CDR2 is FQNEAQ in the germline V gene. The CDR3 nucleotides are TGTGCCAGCAGCTGGTTTGCGATGAACACTGAAGCTTTCTTT. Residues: CASSWFAMNTEAFF. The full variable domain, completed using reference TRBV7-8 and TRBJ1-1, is GAGVSQSPRYKVAKRGQDVALRCDPISGHVSLFWYQQALGQGPEFLTYFQNEAQLDKSGLPSDRFFAERPEGSVSTLKIQRTQQEDSAVYLCASSWFAMNTEAFFGQGTRLTVV.

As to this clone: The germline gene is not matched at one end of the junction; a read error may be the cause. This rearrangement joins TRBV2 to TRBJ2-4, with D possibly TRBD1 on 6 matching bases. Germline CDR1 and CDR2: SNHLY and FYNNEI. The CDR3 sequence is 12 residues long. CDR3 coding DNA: TGTGCCAGCAGTGATGGGGGCGCGAAGGATGACTTC. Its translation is CASSDGGAKDDF.

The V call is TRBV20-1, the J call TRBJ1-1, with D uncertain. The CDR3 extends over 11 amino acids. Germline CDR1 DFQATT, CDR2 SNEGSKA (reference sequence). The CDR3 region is CGKGGVTEAFF. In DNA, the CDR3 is TGCGGAAAGGGAGGAGTCACTGAAGCTTTCTTT.